This entry describes one T cell receptor (beta chain). This specimen belongs to a study of blood T cell repertoires in COVID-19. Looking at the study overall: PBMCs, B-cell-depleted T cells, or T cells provided the cDNA or gDNA that made up the material.

The trim removed 3 bases at V and 2 bases at J, leaving 2 bases unmatched. Per the germline V gene, CDR1 is MDHEN and CDR2 is SYDVKM. This CDR3 is 15 amino acids long. Assay: immunoSEQ multiplex PCR; the TCRdb copy retains only in-frame clones and omits some. This sample has a few hundred thousand clones, with over 75% found just once. Those enrolled, adults aged roughly 18 to 100 years, came from around 25 US areas. Participants had their cohort set by participant-reported clinical history. This chain uses TRBV28 with TRBJ2-2; TRBD2 matches at 8 bases. Sequencing was performed on PBMCs or T cells enriched from blood (not recorded which). The source is a middle-aged woman who had been exposed to COVID-19. Here the CDR3 DNA reads TGTGCCAGCAGTTTCGGGGGGGTCAACACCGGGGAGCTGTTTTTT. The encoded protein is CASSFGGVNTGELFF.